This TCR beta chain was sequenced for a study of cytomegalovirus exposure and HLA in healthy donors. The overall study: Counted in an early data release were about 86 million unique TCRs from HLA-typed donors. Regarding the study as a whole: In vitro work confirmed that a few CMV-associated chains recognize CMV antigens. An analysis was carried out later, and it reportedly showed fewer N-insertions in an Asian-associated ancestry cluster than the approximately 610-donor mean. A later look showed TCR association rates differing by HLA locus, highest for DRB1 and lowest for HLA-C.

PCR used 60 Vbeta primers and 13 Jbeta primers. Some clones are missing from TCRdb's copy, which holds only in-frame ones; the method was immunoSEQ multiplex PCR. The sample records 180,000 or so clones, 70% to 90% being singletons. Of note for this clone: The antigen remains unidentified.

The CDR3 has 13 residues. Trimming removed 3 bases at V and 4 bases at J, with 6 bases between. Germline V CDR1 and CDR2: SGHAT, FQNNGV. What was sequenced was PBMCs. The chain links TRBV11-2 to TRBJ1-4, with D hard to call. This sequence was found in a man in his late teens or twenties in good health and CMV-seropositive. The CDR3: CASSFRGNEKLFF. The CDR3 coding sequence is TGTGCCAGCAGCTTTCGGGGTAATGAAAAACTGTTTTTT.